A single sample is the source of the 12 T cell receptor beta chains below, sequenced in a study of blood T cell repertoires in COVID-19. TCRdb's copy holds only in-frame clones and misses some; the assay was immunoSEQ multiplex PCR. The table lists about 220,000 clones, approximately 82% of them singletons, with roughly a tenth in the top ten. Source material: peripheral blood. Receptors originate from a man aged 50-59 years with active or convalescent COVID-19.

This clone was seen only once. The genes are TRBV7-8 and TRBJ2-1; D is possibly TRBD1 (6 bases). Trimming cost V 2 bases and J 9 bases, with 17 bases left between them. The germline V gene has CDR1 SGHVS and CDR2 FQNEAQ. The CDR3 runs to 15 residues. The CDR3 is CASSLFSQGVSEQFF. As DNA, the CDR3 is TGTGCCAGCAGCTTATTTTCACAGGGCGTAAGTGAGCAGTTCTTC. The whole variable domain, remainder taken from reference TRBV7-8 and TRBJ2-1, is GAGVSQSPRYKVAKRGQDVALRCDPISGHVSLFWYQQALGQGPEFLTYFQNEAQLDKSGLPSDRFFAERPEGSVSTLKIQRTQQEDSAVYLCASSLFSQGVSEQFFGPGTRLTVL.

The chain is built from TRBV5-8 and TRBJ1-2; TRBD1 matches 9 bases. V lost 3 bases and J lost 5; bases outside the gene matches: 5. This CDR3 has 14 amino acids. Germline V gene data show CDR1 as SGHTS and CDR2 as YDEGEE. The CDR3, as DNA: TGTGCCAGCAGCTGGCAGGACAGGGGATATGGCTACACCTTC. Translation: CASSWQDRGYGYTF.

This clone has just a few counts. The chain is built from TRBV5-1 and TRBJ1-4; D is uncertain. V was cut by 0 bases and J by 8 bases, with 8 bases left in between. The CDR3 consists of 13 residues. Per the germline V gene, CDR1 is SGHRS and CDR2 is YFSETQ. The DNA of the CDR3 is TGCGCCAGCAGCTTGGGGGAGAACGAAAAACTGTTTTTT. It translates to CASSLGENEKLFF.

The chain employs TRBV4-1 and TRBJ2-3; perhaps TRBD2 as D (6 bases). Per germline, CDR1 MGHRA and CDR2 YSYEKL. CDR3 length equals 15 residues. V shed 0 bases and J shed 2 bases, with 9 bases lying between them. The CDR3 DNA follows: TGCGCCAGCAGCCAAGATCGCGGGAACACAGATACGCAGTATTTT. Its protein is CASSQDRGNTDTQYF.

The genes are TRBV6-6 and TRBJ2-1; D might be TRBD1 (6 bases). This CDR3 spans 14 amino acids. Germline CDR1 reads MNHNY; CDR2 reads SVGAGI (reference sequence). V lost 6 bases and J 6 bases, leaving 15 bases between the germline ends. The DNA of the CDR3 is TGTGCCAGCAGCGACGGGACAATAGTCAATGAGCAGTTCTTC. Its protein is CASSDGTIVNEQFF.

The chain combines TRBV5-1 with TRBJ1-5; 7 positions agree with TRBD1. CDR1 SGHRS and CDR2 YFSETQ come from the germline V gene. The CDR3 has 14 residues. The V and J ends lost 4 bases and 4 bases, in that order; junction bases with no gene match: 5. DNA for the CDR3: TGCGCCAGCAGCCCAGGGGGTAGTAATCAGCCCCAGCATTTT. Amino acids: CASSPGGSNQPQHF.

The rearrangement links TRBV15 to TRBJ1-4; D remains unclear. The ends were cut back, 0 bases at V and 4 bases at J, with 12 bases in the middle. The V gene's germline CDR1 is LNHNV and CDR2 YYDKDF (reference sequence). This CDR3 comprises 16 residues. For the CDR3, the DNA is TGTGCCACCAGCAGAGATCTGGGAGGATTTAATGAAAAACTGTTTTTT. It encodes CATSRDLGGFNEKLFF.

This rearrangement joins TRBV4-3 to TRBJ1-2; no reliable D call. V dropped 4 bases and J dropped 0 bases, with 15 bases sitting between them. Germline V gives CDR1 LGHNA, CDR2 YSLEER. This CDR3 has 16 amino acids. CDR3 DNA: TGCGCCAGCAGCCCAAAACCCACTTCCTCTAACTATGGCTACACCTTC. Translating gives CASSPKPTSSNYGYTF.

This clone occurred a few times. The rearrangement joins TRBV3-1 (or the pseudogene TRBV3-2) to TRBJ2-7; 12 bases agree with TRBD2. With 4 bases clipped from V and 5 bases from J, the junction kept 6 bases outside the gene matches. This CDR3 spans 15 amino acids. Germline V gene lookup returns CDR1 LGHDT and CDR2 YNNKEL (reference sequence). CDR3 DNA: TGTGCCAGCAGCCGTTCGGGACTAGCGGGCAACGAGCAGTACTTC. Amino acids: CASSRSGLAGNEQYF.

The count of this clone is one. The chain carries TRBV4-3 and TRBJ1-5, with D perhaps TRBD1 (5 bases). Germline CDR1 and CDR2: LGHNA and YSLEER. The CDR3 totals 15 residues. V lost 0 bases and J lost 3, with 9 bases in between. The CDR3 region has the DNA TGCGCCAGCAGCCAAGATATAGGGGACAATCAGCCCCAGCATTTT. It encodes CASSQDIGDNQPQHF.

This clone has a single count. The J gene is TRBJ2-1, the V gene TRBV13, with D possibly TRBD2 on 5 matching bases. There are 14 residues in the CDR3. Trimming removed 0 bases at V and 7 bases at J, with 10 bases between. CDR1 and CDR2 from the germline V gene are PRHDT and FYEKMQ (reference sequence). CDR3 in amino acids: CASSLGPSRNEQFF. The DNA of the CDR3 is TGTGCCAGCAGCTTAGGCCCTAGCAGAAATGAGCAGTTCTTC.

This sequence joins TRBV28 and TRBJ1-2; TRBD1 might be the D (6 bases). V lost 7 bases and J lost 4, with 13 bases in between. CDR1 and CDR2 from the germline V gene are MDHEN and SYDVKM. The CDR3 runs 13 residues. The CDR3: CASTLDSVYGYTF. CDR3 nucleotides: TGTGCCAGCACTCTGGACAGCGTCTATGGCTACACCTTC.